This T cell receptor beta chain was captured in a study of blood T cell repertoires in COVID-19. Assay used: immunoSEQ multiplex PCR; TCRdb lists only in-frame clones, some missing. The sample shows 200,000 to 250,000 clones, around 84% of them seen only once. Deletions cut 8 bases from V and 8 bases from J, with 24 bases between. The CDR3 covers 16 residues. Per the germline V gene, CDR1 is MDHEN and CDR2 is SYDVKM. Source material: peripheral blood. The chain joins TRBV28 to TRBJ1-4; TRBD1 is a possible D gene (5 bases). This clonotype originated in a man in his thirties or forties with active or convalescent COVID-19. CDR3 protein: CASSSLPGGSSEKLFF. As DNA, the CDR3 is TGTGCCAGCTCCTCCCTTCCCGGGGGTAGTTCAGAAAAACTGTTTTTT.